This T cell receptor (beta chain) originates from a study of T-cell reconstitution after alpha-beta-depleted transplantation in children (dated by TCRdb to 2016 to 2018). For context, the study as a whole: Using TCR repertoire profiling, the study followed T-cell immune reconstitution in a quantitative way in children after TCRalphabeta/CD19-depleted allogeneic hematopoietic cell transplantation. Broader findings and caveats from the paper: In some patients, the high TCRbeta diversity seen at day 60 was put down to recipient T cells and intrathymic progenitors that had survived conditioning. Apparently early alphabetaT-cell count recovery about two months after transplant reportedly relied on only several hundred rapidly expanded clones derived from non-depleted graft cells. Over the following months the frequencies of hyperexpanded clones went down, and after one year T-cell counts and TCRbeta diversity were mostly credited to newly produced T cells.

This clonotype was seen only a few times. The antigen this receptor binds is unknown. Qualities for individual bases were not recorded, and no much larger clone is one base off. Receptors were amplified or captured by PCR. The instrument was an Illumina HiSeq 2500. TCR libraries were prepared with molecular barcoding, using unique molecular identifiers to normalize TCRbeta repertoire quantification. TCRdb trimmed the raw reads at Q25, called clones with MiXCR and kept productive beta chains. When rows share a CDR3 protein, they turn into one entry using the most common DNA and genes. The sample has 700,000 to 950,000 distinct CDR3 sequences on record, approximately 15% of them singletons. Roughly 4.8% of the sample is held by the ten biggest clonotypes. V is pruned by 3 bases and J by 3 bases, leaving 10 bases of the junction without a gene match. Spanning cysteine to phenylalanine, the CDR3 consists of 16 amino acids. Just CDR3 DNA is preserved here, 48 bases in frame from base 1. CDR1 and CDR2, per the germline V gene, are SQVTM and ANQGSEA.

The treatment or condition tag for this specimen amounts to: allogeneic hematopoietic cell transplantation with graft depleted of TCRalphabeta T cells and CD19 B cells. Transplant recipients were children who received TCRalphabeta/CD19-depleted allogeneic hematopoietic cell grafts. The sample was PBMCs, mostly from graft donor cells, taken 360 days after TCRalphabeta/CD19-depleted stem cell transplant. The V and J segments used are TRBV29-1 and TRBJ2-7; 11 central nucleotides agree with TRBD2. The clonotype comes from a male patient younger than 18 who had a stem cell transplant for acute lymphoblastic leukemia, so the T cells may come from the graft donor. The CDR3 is CSVERLGTSGNYEQYF. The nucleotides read TGCAGCGTTGAGCGCCTTGGGACTAGCGGAAACTACGAGCAGTACTTC.